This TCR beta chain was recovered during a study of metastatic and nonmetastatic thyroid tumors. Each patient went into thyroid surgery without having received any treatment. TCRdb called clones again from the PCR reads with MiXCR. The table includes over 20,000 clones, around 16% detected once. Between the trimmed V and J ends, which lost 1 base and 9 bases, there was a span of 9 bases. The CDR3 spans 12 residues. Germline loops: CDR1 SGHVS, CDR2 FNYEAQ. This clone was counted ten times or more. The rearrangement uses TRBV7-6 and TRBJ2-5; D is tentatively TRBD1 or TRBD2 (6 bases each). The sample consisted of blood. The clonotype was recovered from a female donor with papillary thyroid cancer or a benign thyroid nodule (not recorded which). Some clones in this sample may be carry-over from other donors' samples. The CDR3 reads CASSLERGAQYF. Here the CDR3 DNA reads TGTGCCAGCAGCTTAGAAAGGGGGGCCCAGTACTTC.